Listed below are T cell receptor beta chains from one sample, sequenced in a study of Graves' ophthalmopathy and Graves' hyperthyroidism. TCRdb fed the multiplex PCR reads into MiXCR, producing one record per CDR3 protein. This sample yields about 500,000 distinct CDR3 sequences, of which 13% to 15% are seen a single time; over 7.5% belongs to the top ten. Sequencing was carried out using blood. The receptors originated from a young woman with Graves' ophthalmopathy. Both conserved end residues are part of each CDR3. D genes are given only for firm matches. Not all rows give a size; the values are once, few, many and, for expanded clones, a class.

.,many,TRBJ1-2,TRBV7-9,CASSLGGANYGYTF,TGTGCCAGCAGCTTAGGCGGTGCTAACTATGGCTACACCTTC
.,once,TRBJ2-5,TRBV7-3,CASYRGLAQETQYF,TGTGCCAGCTACCGCGGGCTCGCCCAAGAGACCCAGTACTTC
.,.,TRBJ2-5,TRBV30,CACSVATGETQYF,TGTGCCTGTAGTGTCGCGACCGGAGAGACCCAGTACTTC
.,few,TRBJ2-5,TRBV24-1,CATSDLRLGAQYF,TGTGCCACCAGTGATTTGCGCTTGGGGGCCCAGTACTTC
.,.,TRBJ2-7,TRBV18,CASSPRVGETGEQYF,TGTGCCAGCTCACCACGGGTCGGGGAAACCGGCGAGCAGTACTTC
.,many,TRBJ2-4,TRBV6-1,CASMGESLLAKNIQYF,TGTGCCAGCATGGGGGAAAGTCTCCTAGCCAAAAACATTCAGTACTTC
.,.,TRBJ2-7,TRBV12-3/TRBV12-4,CAGSLGGAYEQYF,TGTGCCGGCAGTTTAGGCGGAGCCTACGAGCAGTACTTC
TRBD1,many,TRBJ1-1,TRBV12-3/TRBV12-4,CASSLQTGENTEAFF,TGTGCCAGCAGTCTCCAGACAGGGGAGAACACTGAAGCTTTCTTT
TRBD1,many,TRBJ1-2,TRBV6-5,CASSYDRANYGYTF,TGTGCCAGCAGTTACGACAGGGCCAACTATGGCTACACCTTC
.,.,TRBJ1-1,TRBV12-3/TRBV12-4,CASSVEGRGYTEAFF,TGTGCCAGCAGTGTAGAGGGAAGGGGGTACACTGAAGCTTTCTTT
TRBD2,many,TRBJ2-5,TRBV5-5,CASSLILAAPQETQYF,TGTGCCAGCAGCTTGATACTAGCGGCACCCCAAGAGACCCAGTACTTC
TRBD1,many,TRBJ2-2,TRBV5-1,CASGQENTGELFF,TGCGCCAGTGGACAGGAGAACACCGGGGAGCTGTTTTTT
TRBD2,many,TRBJ2-7,TRBV6-1,CASAGGYEQYF,TGTGCCAGTGCGGGGGGGTACGAGCAGTACTTC
.,many,TRBJ1-6,TRBV19,CATSLGTSLSSYNSPLHF,TGTGCCACCTCACTCGGGACGAGCCTAAGCTCCTATAATTCACCCCTCCACTTT
TRBD1,.,TRBJ1-2,TRBV28,CASSLMGQGIGYTF,TGTGCCAGCAGTTTGATGGGACAGGGGATTGGCTACACCTTC
.,.,TRBJ2-2,TRBV20-1,CSGSGHANSGELFF,TGCAGCGGCTCTGGACACGCGAACTCCGGGGAACTGTTTTTT
.,.,TRBJ2-2,TRBV12-3/TRBV12-4,CASTRGAEELFF,TGTGCCAGCACCCGGGGGGCTGAGGAGCTGTTTTTT
TRBD1,many,TRBJ2-2,TRBV12-3/TRBV12-4,CASSNRDRVSNTGELFF,TGTGCCAGCAGTAACCGGGACAGGGTATCGAACACCGGGGAGCTGTTTTTT
.,many,TRBJ2-7,TRBV30,CAWRTRGSSYEQYF,TGTGCCTGGAGGACTCGAGGGAGCTCCTACGAGCAGTACTTC
.,many,TRBJ2-7,TRBV5-1,CASSFLGAGEQYF,TGCGCCAGCAGCTTTCTTGGGGCGGGCGAGCAGTACTTC
TRBD1,.,TRBJ1-5,TRBV6-2/TRBV6-3,CASSYARGQGFLSNQPQHF,TGTGCCAGCAGTTACGCGCGGGGACAGGGGTTCCTAAGCAATCAGCCCCAGCATTTT
.,many,TRBJ1-2,TRBV19,CASSPTGSNYGYTF,TGTGCCAGTAGCCCGACAGGTTCTAACTATGGCTACACCTTC
TRBD1,many,TRBJ2-7,TRBV28,CASSPMDREINQQYF,TGTGCCAGCAGTCCGATGGACAGGGAGATTAACCAGCAGTACTTC
TRBD2,.,TRBJ2-7,TRBV6-2/TRBV6-3,CASSYTASGGNYEQYF,TGTGCCAGCAGTTACACGGCTAGCGGGGGCAACTACGAGCAGTACTTC
.,.,TRBJ2-7,TRBV11-3,CASSHGGASYEQYF,TGTGCCAGCAGTCACGGCGGGGCCTCCTACGAGCAGTACTTC
TRBD1,many,TRBJ2-7,TRBV29-1,CSVPGTGTYEQYF,TGCAGCGTCCCCGGGACAGGGACTTACGAGCAGTACTTC
.,many,TRBJ2-5,TRBV3-1,CASSQGGGVETQYF,TGTGCCAGCAGCCAAGGGGGCGGGGTAGAGACCCAGTACTTC
.,.,TRBJ1-6,TRBV25-1,CASSEVRGWSYNSPLHF,TGTGCCAGCAGTGAAGTACGGGGTTGGTCCTATAATTCACCCCTCCACTTT
.,.,TRBJ1-2,TRBV12-3/TRBV12-4,CASSLNRRVNYGYTF,TGTGCCAGCAGTTTAAACAGGAGGGTCAACTATGGCTACACCTTC
TRBD2,many,TRBJ2-2,TRBV20-1,CSAHSSGGANTGELFF,TGCAGTGCTCATTCTAGCGGGGGCGCGAACACCGGGGAGCTGTTTTTT
.,many,TRBJ2-5,TRBV27,CASSPDGETQYF,TGTGCCAGCAGTCCTGACGGGGAGACCCAGTACTTC
.,.,TRBJ2-1,TRBV13,CASSPSVYNEQFF,TGTGCCAGCTCTCCTAGCGTCTACAATGAGCAGTTCTTC
.,.,TRBJ2-2,TRBV6-2/TRBV6-3,CVSSDLANTGELFF,TGTGTCAGCAGTGATCTAGCCAACACCGGGGAGCTGTTTTTT
TRBD2,many,TRBJ2-7,TRBV28,CASRPFGLAKEQYF,TGTGCCAGCAGACCTTTCGGACTAGCTAAGGAGCAGTACTTC
.,many,TRBJ2-5,TRBV6-1,CASSKGGAETQYF,TGTGCCAGCAGTAAGGGCGGGGCCGAGACCCAGTACTTC
.,many,TRBJ1-2,TRBV15,CATSREPPGRQDYTF,TGTGCCACCAGCAGAGAGCCACCGGGACGGCAGGACTACACCTTC
.,many,TRBJ1-1,TRBV12-3/TRBV12-4,CASSVVGAEAFF,TGTGCCAGCAGTGTGGTGGGCGCTGAAGCTTTCTTT
TRBD1,many,TRBJ1-6,TRBV6-5,CASNRQGGNSPLHF,TGTGCCAGCAACCGACAGGGGGGTAATTCACCCCTCCACTTT
.,many,TRBJ2-5,TRBV12-3/TRBV12-4,CATLQGGGETQYF,TGTGCCACGCTCCAGGGAGGAGGAGAGACCCAGTACTTC
TRBD1,.,TRBJ1-2,TRBV19,CASSKGGQPYGYTF,TGTGCCAGTAGTAAGGGGGGACAGCCCTATGGCTACACCTTC
.,.,TRBJ1-2,TRBV30,CARSERGPVYGYTF,TGTGCCCGGAGTGAAAGAGGGCCAGTCTATGGCTACACCTTC